This T cell receptor beta chain is drawn from a study of blood T cells in healthy people across ages (dated by TCRdb to the mid-2010s). With respect to the entire study: In model experiments, roughly one uniquely barcoded TCR beta cDNA molecule per two T cells was captured by template switching. To track age-related changes in TCR beta repertoire diversity, the study relied on deep sequencing normalized with unique cDNA molecular identifiers. Donors were grouped into four age groups: young (average roughly 15 years), middle-aged (over 35), aged (62) and long-lived (just over 80). To avoid experimental bias, donors of different ages were distributed randomly across sequencing lanes. Two additional independent replicas of 1 million unique cDNA reads from the same blood draw were analyzed for two donors (one aged 18 to 30 and one aged 80 or older). Overall study results and their limits: Observed TCR beta diversity correlated strongly with the percentage of naive T cells measured by flow cytometry. Since profiling was done on bulk unsorted PBMCs, naive and antigen-experienced compartments could not be conclusively compared. Estimates of total diversity based on one million sequenced T cells were regarded as lower bounds and as underestimates. Because donor CMV infection status was unknown, age-related changes in expanded clonotypes were potentially confounded. Compared with the aged group, more naive CD4+ T cells, fewer expanded clones and increased TCR diversity were shown by the long-lived group, suggesting age selection. As age increased, observed TCR beta diversity per million T cells dropped in a roughly linear way, and a significant reduction was already evident by age 40.

As regards this clonotype: Its target antigen remains unknown. Base qualities are missing; no much larger clone stands one base away.

Systemically healthy Caucasian individuals from Russia, around 38 in total and aged about 6 to 90 years, were included as donors. About 10 milliliters of peripheral blood were collected from each donor into EDTA-treated Vacutainer tubes. Ficoll-Paque density-gradient centrifugation was used to isolate PBMCs, with at least 7 million obtained per sample. Trizol reagent was used to extract total RNA from PBMCs, with at least 6 micrograms per sample. The percentages of naive CD45RAhigh/CD27high T cells were determined by flow cytometry on a PBMC aliquot from every donor. V is clipped by 3 bases and J by 1 base, and the sequence between their germline boundaries is 16 bases long. Sequences DFQATT (CDR1) and SNEGSKA (CDR2) are obtained from the germline V gene (reference sequence). The CDR3 contains 15 residues, cysteine and phenylalanine counted. Of all the DNA, just the CDR3 is kept, 45 bases in frame from base 1.

The method was 5' RACE. The sequencer listed for this sample is Illumina HiSeq 2500. A second PCR of about 7 to 12 cycles was performed with a sample-barcoded 5' primer and a J-beta primer mix. Each TCR beta cDNA molecule received a unique molecular identifier from a template-switch 5' adaptor carrying 12 random nucleotides. At least 3 million CDR3-containing paired-end reads were obtained from each sample. All of the RNA was converted into first-strand cDNA using the Mint cDNA synthesis kit, with a TRBC-specific oligonucleotide serving as the primer. All cDNA was treated with uracil-DNA glycosylase and then went through a first 18-cycle PCR with the universal primers M1SS and BC2_uni_R. Under the source paper's analysis protocol: For normalization, 1 million high-quality reads were randomly selected from each sample, with every read carrying a distinct molecular identifier. Reads sharing molecular identifiers were discarded rather than binned into consensus sequences. MiTCR, set to a Q25 quality threshold and the strictest error-elimination algorithm, was used for CDR3 identification, clonotype clustering and error correction. Lower-bound total TCR beta diversity was estimated with a nonparametric unseen species model using Euler transformation. TCRdb ran its own pipeline on the public reads, namely fastp trimming at Q25 and MiXCR clone calling, and kept in-frame beta chains. Rows are combined by CDR3 protein, so each entry shows the most common genes and DNA. The V and J calls here are based on TCRdb, not the publication. The sample profile shows approximately 800,000 distinct CDR3 sequences; around 34% of them were found once. The top ten constitute about an eighth of the sample.

Sequenced input: blood. The chain uses TRBV20-1 and TRBJ2-7; the D gene cannot be resolved beyond TRBD1 or TRBD2, each matching 7 bases. This receptor was obtained from a man aged 18 to 35 in good health. This receptor carries the CDR3 CSASPDREGSYEQYF. The nucleotide sequence is TGCAGTGCTAGCCCCGACAGGGAGGGATCCTACGAGCAGTACTTC.